The sequence of this T cell receptor beta chain was determined in a study of control samples from healthy donors and cancer patients. The CDR3 extends over 14 amino acids. Germline V gene lookup returns CDR1 MNHEY and CDR2 SVGAGI. With V trimmed by 6 bases and J by 6 bases, 4 bases remained unmatched. TCRdb's table, derived via immunoSEQ multiplex PCR, lists solely in-frame clones and lacks some. In the table there are about 270,000 clones, roughly 82% of which are singletons. V gene TRBV6-5 combines with J gene TRBJ2-2; 10 nucleotides match TRBD1. The sequence came from a woman aged 60-75 years with lung cancer. The material sequenced was PBMCs. The CDR3 sequence: CASSKGTGAGELFF. DNA for the CDR3: TGTGCCAGCAGCAAGGGGACAGGGGCCGGGGAGCTGTTTTTT.